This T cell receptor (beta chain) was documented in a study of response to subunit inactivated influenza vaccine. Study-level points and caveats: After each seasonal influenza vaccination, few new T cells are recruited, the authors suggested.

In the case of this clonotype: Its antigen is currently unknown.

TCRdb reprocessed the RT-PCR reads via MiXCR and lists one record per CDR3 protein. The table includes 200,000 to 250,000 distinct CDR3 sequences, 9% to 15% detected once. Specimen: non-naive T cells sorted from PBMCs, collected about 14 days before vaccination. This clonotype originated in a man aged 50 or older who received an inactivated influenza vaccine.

The CDR3 spells CSAGGRTGNIHEQYF. CDR3 bases: TGCAGTGCCGGGGGTAGGACAGGGAATATCCACGAGCAGTACTTC. V gene TRBV20-1 combines with J gene TRBJ2-7; 8 bases map to TRBD1. The V and J ends lost 6 bases and 5 bases, in that order; junction bases with no gene match: 15. CDR1 DFQATT and CDR2 SNEGSKA come from the germline V gene (reference sequence). The CDR3 loop spans 15 amino acids.